One and the same sample provided the 10 T cell receptor beta chains below, sequenced in a study of blood T cell repertoires in COVID-19. Measured with immunoSEQ multiplex PCR; TCRdb has only the in-frame clones, and not every one. This sample has approximately 240,000 clones, with about 88% found just once. Sequenced: peripheral blood. These receptor sequences come from a man aged 45-65 years who had recovered from COVID-19.

Only one count was recorded for this clone. V and J are TRBV28 and TRBJ1-1, with 10 bases aligning to TRBD1. CDR1 MDHEN and CDR2 SYDVKM come from the germline V gene. This CDR3 comprises 12 residues. Trimming at V came to 10 bases and at J to 11 bases, leaving 10 bases not matched to a gene. This CDR3 is CAIRTGGSLAFF. For the CDR3, the DNA is TGTGCCATCCGGACAGGGGGAAGTCTGGCTTTCTTT.

This chain connects TRBV6-5 to TRBJ1-2; D possibly corresponds to TRBD1 (5 bases). Germline V CDR1 and CDR2: MNHEY, SVGAGI. The ends were cut back, 6 bases at V and 5 bases at J, with 13 bases in the middle. This CDR3 has 13 amino acids. The CDR3 region is CASRVTELYGYTF. The CDR3 bases are TGTGCCAGCAGGGTGACAGAGCTTTATGGCTACACCTTC.

The V call is TRBV5-6, the J call TRBJ2-7; tentatively, D is TRBD1 (5 bases). This CDR3 has 13 amino acids. The V end was cut by 4 bases, the J end by 3 bases, with 11 bases between. The germline V gene encodes CDR1 SGHDT and CDR2 YYEEEE. The CDR3 DNA reads as TGTGCCAGCAGCCCAGGACAAGACTACGAGCAGTACTTC. Translated, it gives CASSPGQDYEQYF.

This clone has just one count. J is TRBJ2-3 and V is TRBV28; D is unresolved. Trimming removed 5 bases from V and 8 bases from J, with 8 bases in between. CDR1 and CDR2 from the germline V gene are MDHEN and SYDVKM. This CDR3 comprises 11 residues. DNA for the CDR3: TGTGCCAGCAGTCTAGTTGGTACGCAGTATTTT. It is translated as CASSLVGTQYF.

The chain carries TRBV7-9 and TRBJ1-3; 8 bases agree with TRBD1. V was pared by 4 bases and J by 0 bases, with 5 bases of the junction left unmatched. Germline CDR1 is SEHNR and CDR2 is FQNEAQ (reference sequence). This CDR3 spans 16 amino acids. The CDR3 DNA reads TGTGCCAGCAGCTCCTGGGGACAGGCCTCTGGAAACACCATATATTTT. It translates to CASSSWGQASGNTIYF. Full variable domain (missing parts from reference TRBV7-9 and TRBJ1-3): DTGVSQNPRHKITKRGQNVTFRCDPISEHNRLYWYRQTLGQGPEFLTYFQNEAQLEKSRLLSDRFSAERPKGSFSTLEIQRTEQGDSAMYLCASSSWGQASGNTIYFGEGSWLTVV.

This chain connects TRBV6-5 to TRBJ1-2; 11 nucleotides agree with TRBD1. V shed 6 bases, J shed 8 bases, and the junction held 2 bases outside the gene matches. Germline V gene lookup returns CDR1 MNHEY and CDR2 SVGAGI. The CDR3 spans 12 residues. The CDR3 spells CASRDRGLGYTF. The CDR3 DNA reads as TGTGCCAGCAGGGACAGGGGGCTCGGCTACACCTTC.

The chain employs TRBV28 and TRBJ1-2; D gene ambiguous. V was cut by 7 bases and J by 6 bases, with 12 bases left in between. The V gene's germline CDR1 is MDHEN and CDR2 SYDVKM. CDR3 size: 12 residues. Here the CDR3 DNA reads TGTGCCAGCACTCACGACATACATGGCTACACCTTC. This gives the protein CASTHDIHGYTF.

This chain uses TRBV28 with TRBJ2-1; TRBD2 might be the D (7 bases). Germline V gene lookup returns CDR1 MDHEN and CDR2 SYDVKM. V gave up 5 bases and J gave up 5 bases, with 16 bases separating them. The CDR3 covers 15 residues. This CDR3 reads CASSNGGGYNNEQFF. CDR3 bases: TGTGCCAGCAGTAATGGCGGGGGCTATAACAATGAGCAGTTCTTC. The full variable domain, its missing parts supplied by reference TRBV28 and TRBJ2-1, is DVKVTQSSRYLVKRTGEKVFLECVQDMDHENMFWYRQDPGLGLRLIYFSYDVKMKEKGDIPEGYSVSREKKERFSLILESASTNQTSMYLCASSNGGGYNNEQFFGPGTRLTVL.

The gene calls are TRBV15 and TRBJ2-3; 12 bases are shared with TRBD2. Germline CDR1 LNHNV, CDR2 YYDKDF (reference sequence). The ends lost 0 bases at V and 1 base at J; junction bases unmatched: 5. The CDR3 is 18 residues long. CDR3 nucleotides: TGTGCCACCAGCAGAGACCCTAGCGGGAGGGAAGGCACAGATACGCAGTATTTT. It is translated as CATSRDPSGREGTDTQYF.

The J gene is TRBJ2-5, the V gene TRBV28; 11 nucleotides match TRBD1. Trimming took 5 bases from V and 3 from J; bases not matched to a gene: 8. The germline gives CDR1 MDHEN, CDR2 SYDVKM. The CDR3 contains 16 residues. DNA for the CDR3: TGTGCCAGCAGTCTAGGACAGGGGGCCGGAGAAGAGACCCAGTACTTC. Amino acid sequence: CASSLGQGAGEETQYF.